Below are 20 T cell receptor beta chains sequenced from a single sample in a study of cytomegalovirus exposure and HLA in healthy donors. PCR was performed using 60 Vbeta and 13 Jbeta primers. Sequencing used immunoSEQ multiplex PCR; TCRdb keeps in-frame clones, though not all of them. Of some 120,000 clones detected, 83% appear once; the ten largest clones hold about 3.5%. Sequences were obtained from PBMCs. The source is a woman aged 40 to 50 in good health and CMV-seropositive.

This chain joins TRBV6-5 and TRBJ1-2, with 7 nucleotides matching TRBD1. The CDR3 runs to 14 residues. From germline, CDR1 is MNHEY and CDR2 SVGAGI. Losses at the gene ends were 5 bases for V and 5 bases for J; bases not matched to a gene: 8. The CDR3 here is CASSVTGARYGYTF. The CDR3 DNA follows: TGTGCCAGCAGTGTTACAGGGGCAAGGTATGGCTACACCTTC.

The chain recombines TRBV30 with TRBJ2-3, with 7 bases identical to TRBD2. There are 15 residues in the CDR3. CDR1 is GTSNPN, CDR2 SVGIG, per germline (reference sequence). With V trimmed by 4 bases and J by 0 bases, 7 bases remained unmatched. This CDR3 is CAWIAPSGSTDTQYF. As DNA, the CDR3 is TGTGCCTGGATAGCGCCTAGCGGCAGCACAGATACGCAGTATTTT.

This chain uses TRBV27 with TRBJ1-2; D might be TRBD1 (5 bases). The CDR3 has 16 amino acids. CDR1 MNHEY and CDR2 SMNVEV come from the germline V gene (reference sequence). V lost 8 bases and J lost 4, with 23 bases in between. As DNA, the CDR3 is TGTGCCAGCGCTCAGTCTCCTGGGGCAGCTCGCTATGGCTACACCTTC. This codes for CASAQSPGAARYGYTF.

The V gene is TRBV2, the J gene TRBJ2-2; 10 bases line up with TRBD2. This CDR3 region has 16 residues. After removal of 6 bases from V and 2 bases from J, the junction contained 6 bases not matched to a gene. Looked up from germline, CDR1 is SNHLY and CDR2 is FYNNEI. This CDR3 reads CASSPWTSGNTGELFF. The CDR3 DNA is TGTGCCAGCAGCCCCTGGACTAGCGGCAACACCGGGGAGCTGTTTTTT.

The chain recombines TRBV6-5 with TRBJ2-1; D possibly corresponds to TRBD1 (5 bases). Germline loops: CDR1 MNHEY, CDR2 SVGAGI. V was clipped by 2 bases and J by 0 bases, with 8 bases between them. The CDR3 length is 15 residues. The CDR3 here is CASSYGDSSYNEQFF. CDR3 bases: TGTGCCAGCAGTTACGGAGACAGCTCCTACAATGAGCAGTTCTTC.

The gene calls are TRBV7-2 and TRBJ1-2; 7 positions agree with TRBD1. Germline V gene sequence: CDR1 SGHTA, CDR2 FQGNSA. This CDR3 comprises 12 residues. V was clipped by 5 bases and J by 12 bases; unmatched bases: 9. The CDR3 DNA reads TGTGCCAGCAGCCCGGCGGCAGGGGGACACACCTTC. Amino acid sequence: CASSPAAGGHTF.

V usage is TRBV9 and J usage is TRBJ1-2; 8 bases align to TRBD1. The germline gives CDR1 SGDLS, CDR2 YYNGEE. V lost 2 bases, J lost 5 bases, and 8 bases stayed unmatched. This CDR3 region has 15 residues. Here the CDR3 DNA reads TGTGCCAGCAGCGTTGGGCAGGGGGCTGTTTATGGCTACACCTTC. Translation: CASSVGQGAVYGYTF.

The CDR3 DNA is TGTGCCAGCAGTATACAGGGGGCTTGGGAAGCTTTCTTT. Its protein product is CASSIQGAWEAFF. The rearrangement links TRBV5-6 to TRBJ1-1; 9 bases line up with TRBD1. The trim removed 5 bases at V and 8 bases at J, leaving 7 bases unmatched. Germline lookup yields CDR1 SGHDT and CDR2 YYEEEE. This CDR3 contains 13 residues. Drawing the rest from reference TRBV5-6 and TRBJ1-1, the complete variable domain is DAGVTQSPTHLIKTRGQQVTLRCSPKSGHDTVSWYQQALGQGPQFIFQYYEEEERQRGNFPDRFSGHQFPNYSSELNVNALLLGDSALYLCASSIQGAWEAFFGQGTRLTVV.

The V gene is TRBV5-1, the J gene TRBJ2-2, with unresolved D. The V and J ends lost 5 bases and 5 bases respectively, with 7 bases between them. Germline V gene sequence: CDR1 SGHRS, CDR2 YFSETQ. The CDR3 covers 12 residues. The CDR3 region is CASRPRTGELFF. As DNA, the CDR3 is TGCGCCAGCAGGCCGCGGACCGGGGAGCTGTTTTTT.

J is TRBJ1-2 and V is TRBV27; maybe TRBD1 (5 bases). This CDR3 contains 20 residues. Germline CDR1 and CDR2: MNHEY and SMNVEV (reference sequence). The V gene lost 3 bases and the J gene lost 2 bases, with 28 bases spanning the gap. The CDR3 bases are TGTGCCAGCAGTTTTCGACGGGGGAAACCCTCAATAAAAACCAACTATGGCTACACCTTC. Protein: CASSFRRGKPSIKTNYGYTF.

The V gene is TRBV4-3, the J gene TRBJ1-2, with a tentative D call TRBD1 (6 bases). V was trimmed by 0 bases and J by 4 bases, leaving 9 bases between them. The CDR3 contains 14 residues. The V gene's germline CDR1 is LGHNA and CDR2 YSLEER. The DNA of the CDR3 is TGCGCCAGCAGCCAAGATGGGGGCGCCTATGGCTACACCTTC. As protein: CASSQDGGAYGYTF.

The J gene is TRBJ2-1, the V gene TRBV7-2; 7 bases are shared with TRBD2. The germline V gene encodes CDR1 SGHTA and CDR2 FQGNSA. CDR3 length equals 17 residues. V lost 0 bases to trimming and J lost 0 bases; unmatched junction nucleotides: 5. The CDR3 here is CASSLAVSGHSYNEQFF. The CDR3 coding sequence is TGTGCCAGCAGCTTAGCGGTTAGCGGGCACTCCTACAATGAGCAGTTCTTC.

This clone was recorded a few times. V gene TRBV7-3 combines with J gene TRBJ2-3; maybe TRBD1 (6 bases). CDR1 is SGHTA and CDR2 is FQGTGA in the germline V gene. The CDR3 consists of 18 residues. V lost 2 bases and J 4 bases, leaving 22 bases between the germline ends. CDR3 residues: CASSLYSGTITPADTQYF. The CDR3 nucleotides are TGTGCCAGCAGCTTATACTCCGGGACAATCACCCCGGCAGATACGCAGTATTTT. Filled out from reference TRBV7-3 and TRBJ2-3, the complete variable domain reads GAGVSQTPSNKVTEKGKYVELRCDPISGHTALYWYRQSLGQGPEFLIYFQGTGAADDSGLPNDRFFAVRPEGSVSTLKIQRTERGDSAVYLCASSLYSGTITPADTQYFGPGTRLTVL.

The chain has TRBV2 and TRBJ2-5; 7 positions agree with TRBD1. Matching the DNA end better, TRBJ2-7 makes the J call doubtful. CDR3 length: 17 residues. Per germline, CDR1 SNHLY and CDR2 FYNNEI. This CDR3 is CASSEALRTGIPYEQYF. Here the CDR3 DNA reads TGTGCCAGCAGTGAAGCCCTTCGGACAGGTATCCCCTACGAGCAGTACTTC.

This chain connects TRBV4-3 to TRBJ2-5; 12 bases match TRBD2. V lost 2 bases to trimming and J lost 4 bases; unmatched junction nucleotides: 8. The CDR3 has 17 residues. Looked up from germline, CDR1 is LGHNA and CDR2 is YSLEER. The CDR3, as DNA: TGCGCCAGCAGCCAAAGGCGCGAGACTAGCGGGGGAGAGACCCAGTACTTC. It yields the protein CASSQRRETSGGETQYF.

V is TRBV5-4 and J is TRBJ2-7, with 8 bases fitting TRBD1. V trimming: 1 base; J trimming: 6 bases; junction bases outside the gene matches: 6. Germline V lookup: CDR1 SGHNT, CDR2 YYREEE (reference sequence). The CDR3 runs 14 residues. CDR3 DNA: TGTGCCAGCAGCTTGTACGACAGGGGTGGCGAGCAGTACTTC. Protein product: CASSLYDRGGEQYF.

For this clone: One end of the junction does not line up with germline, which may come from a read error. CDR3 region: CLVNEQFF. The CDR3 DNA reads as TGCCTTGTGAATGAGCAGTTCTTC. This sequence joins TRBV30 and TRBJ2-1; no reliable D call. Germline V gene sequence: CDR1 GTSNPN, CDR2 SVGIG (reference sequence). The CDR3 contains 8 residues.

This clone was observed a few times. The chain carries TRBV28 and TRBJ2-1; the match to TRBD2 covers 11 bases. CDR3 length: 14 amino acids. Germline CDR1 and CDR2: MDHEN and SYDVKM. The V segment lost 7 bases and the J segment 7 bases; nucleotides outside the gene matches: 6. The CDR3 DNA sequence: TGTGCCAGCATACTAGCGGGAGCTGTGAATGAGCAGTTCTTC. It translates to CASILAGAVNEQFF.

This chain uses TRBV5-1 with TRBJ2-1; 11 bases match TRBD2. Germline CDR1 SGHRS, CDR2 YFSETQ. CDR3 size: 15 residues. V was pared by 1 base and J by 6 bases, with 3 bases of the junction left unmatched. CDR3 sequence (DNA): TGCGCCAGCAGCTTGATGACTAGCGGGACCAATGAGCAGTTCTTC. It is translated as CASSLMTSGTNEQFF.

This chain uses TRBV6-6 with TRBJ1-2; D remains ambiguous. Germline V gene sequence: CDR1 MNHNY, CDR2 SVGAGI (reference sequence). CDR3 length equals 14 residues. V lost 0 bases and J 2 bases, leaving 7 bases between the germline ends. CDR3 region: CASSYSRVNYGYTF. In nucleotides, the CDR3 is TGTGCCAGCAGTTACTCGCGGGTAAACTATGGCTACACCTTC.